The clone carrying this TCR beta chain was recorded at least ten times. What it recognizes is unknown. This sample is part of a study of molecular identifiers for immune sequencing clone quantification. Findings and caveats of the study: Clones of above 20 RNA copies carried over 97% of effector molecules; in naive cells they carried under 1%.

TCRdb analysed the PCR reads with MiXCR anew, one entry per CDR3 protein. Of a few hundred thousand distinct CDR3 sequences in the sample, 24% are singletons; the top ten hold 0.65% to 0.75%. Construction of naive CD8 libraries employed about 17,000 to 1,100,000 sorted cells together with 10%, 30% or 50% RNA. Naive CD8 T cell sorting was performed on the CD8+CD4-CCR7+CD45RA+ phenotype. The clonotype originates from a human donor in good health. Some libraries in this study had Jurkat cell RNA spiked in. Specimen: naive CD8+ T cells from blood, with Jurkat cell RNA spiked in. Subset meaning: FACS-sorted CD8+CD4-CCR7+CD45RA+ naive T cells.

The CDR3, as DNA: TGTGCCAGCAGCCAAGATCTAGTGAAATCGAACACCGGGGAGCTGTTTTTT. This translates into CASSQDLVKSNTGELFF. The rearrangement joins TRBV14 to TRBJ2-2; D gene uncertain. V was cut by 0 bases and J by 0 bases, with 11 bases left in between. Germline V lookup: CDR1 SGHDN, CDR2 FVKESK. The CDR3 loop spans 17 amino acids.